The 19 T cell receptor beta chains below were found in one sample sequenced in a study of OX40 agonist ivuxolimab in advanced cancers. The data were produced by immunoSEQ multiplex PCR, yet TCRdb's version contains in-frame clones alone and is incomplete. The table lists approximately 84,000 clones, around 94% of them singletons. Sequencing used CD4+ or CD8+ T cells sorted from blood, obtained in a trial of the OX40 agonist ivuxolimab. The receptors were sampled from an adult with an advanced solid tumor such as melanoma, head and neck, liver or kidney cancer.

CDR3 protein: CASKVDEQFF. The DNA of the CDR3 is TGTGCCAGCAAAGTAGATGAGCAGTTCTTC. J is TRBJ2-1 and V is TRBV6-1; no firm D call. V dropped 7 bases and J dropped 8 bases, with 6 bases sitting between them. Per the germline V gene, CDR1 is MNHNS and CDR2 is SASEGT. The length of the CDR3 is 10 residues.

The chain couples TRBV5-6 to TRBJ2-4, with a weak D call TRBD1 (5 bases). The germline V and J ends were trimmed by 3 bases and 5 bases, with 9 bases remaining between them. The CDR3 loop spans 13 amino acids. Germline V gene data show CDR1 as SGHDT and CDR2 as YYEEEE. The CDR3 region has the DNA TGTGCCAGCAGCTGGACATACGAAAACATTCAGTACTTC. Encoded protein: CASSWTYENIQYF. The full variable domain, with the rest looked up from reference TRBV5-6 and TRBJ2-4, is DAGVTQSPTHLIKTRGQQVTLRCSPKSGHDTVSWYQQALGQGPQFIFQYYEEEERQRGNFPDRFSGHQFPNYSSELNVNALLLGDSALYLCASSWTYENIQYFGAGTRLSVL.

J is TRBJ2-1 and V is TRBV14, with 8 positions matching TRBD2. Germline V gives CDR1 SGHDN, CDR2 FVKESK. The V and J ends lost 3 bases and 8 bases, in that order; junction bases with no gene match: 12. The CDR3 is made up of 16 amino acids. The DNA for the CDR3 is TGTGCCAGCAGCCACGATCCGGGACTAGTATACGATGAGCAGTTCTTC. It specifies CASSHDPGLVYDEQFF.

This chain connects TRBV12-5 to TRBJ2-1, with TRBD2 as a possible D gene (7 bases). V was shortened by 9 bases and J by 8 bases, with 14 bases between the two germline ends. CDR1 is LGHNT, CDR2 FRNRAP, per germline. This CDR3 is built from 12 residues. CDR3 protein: CASVGGGYEQFF. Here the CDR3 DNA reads TGTGCTAGCGTCGGCGGGGGCTATGAGCAGTTCTTC.

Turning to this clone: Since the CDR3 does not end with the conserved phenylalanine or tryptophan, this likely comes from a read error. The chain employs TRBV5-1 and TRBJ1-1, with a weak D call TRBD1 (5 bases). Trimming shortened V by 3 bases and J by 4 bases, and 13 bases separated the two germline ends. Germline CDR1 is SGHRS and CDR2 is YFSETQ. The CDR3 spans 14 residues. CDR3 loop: CASSSLTGGTEAFL. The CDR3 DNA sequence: TGCGCCAGCAGCTCTTTAACCGGGGGCACTGAAGCTTTCCTT.

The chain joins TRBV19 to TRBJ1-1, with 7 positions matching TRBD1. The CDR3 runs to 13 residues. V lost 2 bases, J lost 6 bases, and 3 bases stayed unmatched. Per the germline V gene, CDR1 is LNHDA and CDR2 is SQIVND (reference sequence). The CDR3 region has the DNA TGTGCCAGTAGTATAAACAGGGGCTCTGAAGCTTTCTTT. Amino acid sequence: CASSINRGSEAFF.

This chain's CDR3 is CASSPGAEAITDTQYF. DNA of the CDR3: TGTGCCAGCTCACCGGGGGCTGAGGCGATCACAGATACGCAGTATTTT. The V call is TRBV18, the J call TRBJ2-3, with D possibly matching TRBD1 (6 bases). The length of the CDR3 is 16 residues. Trimming took 3 bases from V and 2 from J, leaving 15 bases between them. From germline, CDR1 is KGHSH and CDR2 LQKENI.

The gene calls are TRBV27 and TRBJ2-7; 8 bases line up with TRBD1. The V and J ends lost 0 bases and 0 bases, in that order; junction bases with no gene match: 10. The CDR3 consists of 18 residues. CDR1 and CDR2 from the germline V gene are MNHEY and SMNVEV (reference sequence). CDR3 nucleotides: TGTGCCAGCAGTTTATCAAGGCGTCCGGGACAGGCCTCCTACGAGCAGTACTTC. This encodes CASSLSRRPGQASYEQYF.

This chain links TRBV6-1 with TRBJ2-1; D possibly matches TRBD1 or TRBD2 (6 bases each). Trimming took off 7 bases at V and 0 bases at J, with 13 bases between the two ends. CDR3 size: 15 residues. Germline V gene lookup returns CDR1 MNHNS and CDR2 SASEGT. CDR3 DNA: TGTGCCAGCACTCGGGGGCCGAGCTCCTACAATGAGCAGTTCTTC. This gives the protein CASTRGPSSYNEQFF.

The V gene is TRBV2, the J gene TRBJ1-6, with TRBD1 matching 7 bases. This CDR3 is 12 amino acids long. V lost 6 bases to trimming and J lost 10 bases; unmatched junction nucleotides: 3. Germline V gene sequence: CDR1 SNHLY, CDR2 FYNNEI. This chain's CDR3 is CASSDRESPLHF. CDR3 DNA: TGTGCCAGCAGCGACAGGGAATCACCCCTCCACTTT.

The DNA for the CDR3 is TGTGCCAGCAGTTCGGACAGGGTTTTTTCTCTCTCTGGAAACACCATATATTTT. Amino acid sequence: CASSSDRVFSLSGNTIYF. The rearrangement uses TRBV27 and TRBJ1-3, with 8 nucleotides matching TRBD1. J gave up 0 bases and V 4 bases, and 11 bases lay outside the gene matches. The CDR3 spans 18 residues. CDR1 and CDR2 (germline): MNHEY, SMNVEV (reference sequence).

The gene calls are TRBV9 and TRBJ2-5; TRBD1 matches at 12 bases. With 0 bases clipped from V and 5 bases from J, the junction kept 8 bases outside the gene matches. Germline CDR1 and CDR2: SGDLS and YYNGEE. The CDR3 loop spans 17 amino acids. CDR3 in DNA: TGTGCCAGCAGCGTAGCGAGGGACAGGGGGCCCCAGGAGACCCAGTACTTC. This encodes CASSVARDRGPQETQYF.

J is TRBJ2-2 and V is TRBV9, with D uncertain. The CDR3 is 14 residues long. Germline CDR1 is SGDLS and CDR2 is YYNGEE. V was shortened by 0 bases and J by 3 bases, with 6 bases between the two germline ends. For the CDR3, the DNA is TGTGCCAGCAGCGTAGAGGTGGACACCGGGGAGCTGTTTTTT. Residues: CASSVEVDTGELFF.

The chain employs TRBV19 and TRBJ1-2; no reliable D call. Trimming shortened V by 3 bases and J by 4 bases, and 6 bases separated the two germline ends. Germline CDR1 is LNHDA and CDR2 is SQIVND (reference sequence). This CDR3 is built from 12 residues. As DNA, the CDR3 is TGTGCCAGTAGTATGGACCTCTATGGCTACACCTTC. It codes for CASSMDLYGYTF. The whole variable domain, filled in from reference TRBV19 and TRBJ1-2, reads DGGITQSPKYLFRKEGQNVTLSCEQNLNHDAMYWYRQDPGQGLRLIYYSQIVNDFQKGDIAEGYSVSREKKESFPLTVTSAQKNPTAFYLCASSMDLYGYTFGSGTRLTVV.

This chain's CDR3 is CASSLAGGRSNQPQHF. The CDR3 DNA reads as TGTGCCAGCAGCTTAGCAGGGGGACGTAGCAATCAGCCCCAGCATTTT. The rearrangement uses TRBV11-3 and TRBJ1-5, with TRBD1 matching over 7 bases. Germline CDR1 SGHNT, CDR2 YENEEA. The CDR3 length is 16 residues. The J segment lost 0 bases and the V segment lost 1 base, leaving 3 bases of the junction unmatched.

The chain's CDR3 is CASSLLQGAGETQYF. CDR3 nucleotide sequence: TGTGCCAGCAGCTTGTTGCAGGGGGCAGGAGAGACCCAGTACTTC. V usage is TRBV5-6 and J usage is TRBJ2-5; 8 bases agree with TRBD1. Germline CDR1 and CDR2: SGHDT and YYEEEE. The CDR3 spans 15 residues. V lost 1 base, J lost 4 bases, and 6 bases stayed unmatched.

CDR3 sequence (DNA): TGTGCCAGCGGCCGACTGAGCACAGATACGCAGTATTTT. This translates into CASGRLSTDTQYF. The chain carries TRBV27 and TRBJ2-3; D gene uncertain. The CDR3 extends over 13 amino acids. Looked up from germline, CDR1 is MNHEY and CDR2 is SMNVEV (reference sequence). V was shortened by 8 bases and J by 0 bases, with 9 bases between the two germline ends.

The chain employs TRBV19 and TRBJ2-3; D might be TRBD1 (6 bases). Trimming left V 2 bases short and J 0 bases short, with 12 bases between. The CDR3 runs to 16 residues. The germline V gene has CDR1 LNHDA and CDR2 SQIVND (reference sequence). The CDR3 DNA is TGTGCCAGTAGTATAATTTTGGGACAAAGCACAGATACGCAGTATTTT. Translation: CASSIILGQSTDTQYF. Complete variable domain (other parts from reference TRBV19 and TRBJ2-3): DGGITQSPKYLFRKEGQNVTLSCEQNLNHDAMYWYRQDPGQGLRLIYYSQIVNDFQKGDIAEGYSVSREKKESFPLTVTSAQKNPTAFYLCASSIILGQSTDTQYFGPGTRLTVL.

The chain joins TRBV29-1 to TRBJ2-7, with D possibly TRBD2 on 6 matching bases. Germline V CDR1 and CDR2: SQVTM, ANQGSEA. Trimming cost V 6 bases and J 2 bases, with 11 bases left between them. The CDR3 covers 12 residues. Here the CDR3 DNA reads TGCAGCGTAGGGACTTCTACCTACGAGCAGTACTTC. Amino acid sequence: CSVGTSTYEQYF.